The clone carrying this T cell receptor (beta chain) came up many times. The time point denotes: blood at routine non-recurrence follow-up after resection. The sequenced material consisted of unsorted whole RNA from tumor, nontumor lung or frozen PBMC. TCR cDNA molecules each carried a unique molecular identifier. MiXCR, applied by TCRdb to the 5' RACE reads, yields one record per CDR3 protein. The profile shows about 50,000 distinct CDR3 sequences, around 7% of them singletons. These data are taken from a study of spatial heterogeneity in lung cancer. Study as a whole: The donors were 65 to 85 patients with non-small cell lung cancer that was early-stage and untreated. In cases with available follow-up PBMC samples, these were sequenced at a median of roughly two years after resection.

The V end was cut by 3 bases, the J end by 2 bases, with 10 bases between. Germline CDR1 and CDR2: DFQATT and SNEGSKA (reference sequence). The CDR3 spans 14 residues. This clonotype originated in a female donor with early-stage non-small cell lung cancer. This chain uses TRBV20-1 with TRBJ2-2; D gene unclear. Sequences were derived from PBMCs, sampled at follow-up. CDR3 loop: CSASSHINTGELFF. For the CDR3, the DNA is TGCAGTGCTAGTTCACACATCAACACCGGGGAGCTGTTTTTT.